This T cell receptor beta chain emerged from a study of T cells in Graves' hyperthyroidism and ophthalmopathy. Study-level points and caveats: Among thyroid clonotypes expanded above 0.001, most also appeared in blood.

As to this clonotype: Its specificity is not known.

J was trimmed by 3 bases and V by 0 bases; bases with no gene match: 6. Per the germline V gene, CDR1 is SGHDN and CDR2 is FVKESK. The CDR3 is 17 amino acids. TCR beta CDR3 regions were amplified from RNA transcripts. With the HTBI primer set, the TCR CDR3 went through a first round of RT-PCR. TCRdb ran MiXCR on the multiplex PCR reads and lists one entry per CDR3 protein. The data contain some 570,000 distinct CDR3 sequences, 14% of them singletons. The sequenced sample consisted of blood. The receptor's source is a woman aged 18-30 years with Graves' ophthalmopathy. The rearrangement links TRBV14 to TRBJ2-2, with 8 bases lining up with TRBD2. CDR3 coding DNA: TGTGCCAGCAGCCAAGATTGGGCGGGAGGCTACACCGGGGAGCTGTTTTTT. Protein: CASSQDWAGGYTGELFF.